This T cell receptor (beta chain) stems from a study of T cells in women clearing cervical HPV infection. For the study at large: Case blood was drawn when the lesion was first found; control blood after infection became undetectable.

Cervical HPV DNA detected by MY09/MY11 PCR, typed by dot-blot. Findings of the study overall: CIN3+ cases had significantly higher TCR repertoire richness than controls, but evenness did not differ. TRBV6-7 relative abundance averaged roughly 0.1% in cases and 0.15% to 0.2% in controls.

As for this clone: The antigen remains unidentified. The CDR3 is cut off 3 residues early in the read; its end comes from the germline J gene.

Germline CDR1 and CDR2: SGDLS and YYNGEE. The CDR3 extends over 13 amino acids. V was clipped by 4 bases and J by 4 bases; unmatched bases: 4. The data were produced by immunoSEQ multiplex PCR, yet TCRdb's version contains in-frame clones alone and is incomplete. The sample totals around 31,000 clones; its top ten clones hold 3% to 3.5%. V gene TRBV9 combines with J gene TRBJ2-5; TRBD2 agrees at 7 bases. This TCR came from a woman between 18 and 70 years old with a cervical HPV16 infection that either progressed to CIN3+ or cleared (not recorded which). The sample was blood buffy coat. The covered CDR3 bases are TGTGCCAGCAGCAGCGGGACTACAGAGACC. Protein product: CASSSGTTET. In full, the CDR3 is CASSSGTTETQYF.